This TCR beta chain is from a study of neurological immune-mediated disorders (dated by TCRdb to about 2019). Background on the whole study: Among the approximately 34 multiple sclerosis patients, relapsing-remitting MS accounted for approximately 31 and secondary progressive MS accounted for 3. Peripheral blood TCR-beta repertoires from patients with HTLV-I-associated myelopathy (HAM/TSP), patients with multiple sclerosis, and healthy controls were compared in the study using UMI-based sequencing. The cohort comprised some 71 subjects: 14 HAM/TSP patients, 35 or so multiple sclerosis patients and approximately 20 healthy controls. Alongside PBMC samples, the set of about 100 TCR-beta libraries contained longitudinal samples, technical triplicates, and paired CD4+ and CD8+ T-cell subsets that had been sorted.

Measured from the cysteine to the phenylalanine, the CDR3 is 14 residues long. Only CDR3 DNA is held: 42 bases, read in frame from base 1. V is pruned by 3 bases and J by 7 bases, leaving 7 bases of the junction without a gene match. The germline V gene (reference sequence) supplies CDR1 DFQATT and CDR2 SNEGSKA. This clonotype was observed at least ten times. No antigen is known for it. One base away there is no much larger clone; base qualities are not given. Unsorted PBMC libraries were generated from 2 million PBMCs stored in RNAlater at -80 °C until RNA extraction. The multiple sclerosis patients were enrolled in a US clinical protocol that used magnetic resonance imaging to evaluate disease progression. Peripheral blood underwent Ficoll-Hypaque density gradient centrifugation to isolate PBMCs, which were then cryopreserved in liquid nitrogen. What the study reported, not specific to this receptor: No association of the MS cluster with clinical or MRI features was observed, and the need for larger cohorts was stated by the authors. In a phylogenetic analysis, the repertoires of 18 out of 34 MS patients fell into a single cluster of related CDR3 sequences, pointing to a possible signature at the repertoire level. The highest TCR clonal expansion was observed in HAM/TSP patients, whereas the lowest was observed in MS patients, even when compared with healthy controls. No identical CDR3 amino acid sequences were shared among expanded clones across subjects, suggesting private TCR-beta repertoires in all groups.

cDNA synthesis used template-switch 5'RACE with a primer carrying a 10-nucleotide random unique molecular identifier tagging each TCR transcript. Every sequencing run yielded over 180 million TCR-beta sequences covering 15-18 subjects. Total RNA was extracted with the RNeasy kit. The KAPA Real-time Library Amplification kit was used to amplify TCR-beta VDJ regions with primers targeting the TCR constant region and the 5'RACE anchor. Sample indexes and Illumina adaptors were added in a first PCR, and a second PCR then increased library yield. After Ampure bead purification, the TCR product of roughly 650 bp was size-selected on a 2% E-gel SizeSelection system. Before pooling, library quality was assessed on a Bioanalyzer, concentration was determined with Qubit, and library quantification was performed with the Kapa Library Quantification kit. Libraries were sequenced paired-end 2 x 150 bp on an Illumina HiSeq 2500. To increase sequence diversity, about 25-31% phiX was spiked into each library pool. The paper's processing steps were these. Quality-filtered reads were processed with the UMI-based MiGEC pipeline, and over 80% of raw TCR sequences were removed by the MiGEC pipeline during error correction. VDJ genes were aligned to IMGT germline references, and each clonotype was defined by a unique CDR3 amino acid sequence together with V-J genes. Clonal expansion, Shannon diversity and CDR3 relatedness were evaluated with VDJtools (CalcPairwiseDistances, ClusterSamples), while phylogenetic trees were built in CLCbio workbench. Expanded clones were defined as having at least 8 unique UMIs, based on coefficient-of-variation modelling across technical triplicates. TCRdb reran the public reads through fastp at Q25 and MiXCR, keeping productive beta chains. Each record represents a unique CDR3 protein, reported with the most common genes and DNA among its rows. TCRdb, not the original authors, processed these V and J calls. The sample data list some 60,000 distinct CDR3 sequences, and less than 2.5% of these were observed just once. The ten most abundant clones make up approximately 3% of the sample.

What was sequenced was PBMCs. The sequence derives from a man aged 45 to 65 with multiple sclerosis. Rearrangement joined TRBV20-1 to TRBJ2-5, and 11 bases in between align with TRBD2. The CDR3 amino acid sequence is: CSARGTSGQGTQYF. Here is the DNA: TGCAGTGCTAGGGGGACTAGCGGTCAGGGGACCCAGTACTTC.